Listed below are T cell receptor beta chains from one sample, sequenced in a study of T cell responses to AZD1222 COVID-19 vaccine. Here immunoSEQ multiplex PCR was the method, and the copy in TCRdb shows in-frame clones only, minus some. The data hold 160,000 or so clones, with around nine tenths observed a single time. Sample: peripheral blood, taken 28 days after the second AZD1222 dose. The source is an adult who received the AZD1222 COVID-19 vaccine. Each CDR3 is given with its conserved first and last residue. The order of the fields is J gene, V gene, CDR3 protein.

j_gene: TRBJ2-2; v_gene: TRBV4-2; CDR3aa: CASSQVGGGMNTGELFF
j_gene: TRBJ2-1; v_gene: TRBV6-5; CDR3aa: CASSPERQANEQFF
j_gene: TRBJ2-1; v_gene: TRBV7-2; CDR3aa: CASSLEGPSLGNEQFF
j_gene: TRBJ1-6; v_gene: TRBV6-5; CDR3aa: CASSRPGVVTLHF
j_gene: TRBJ2-7; v_gene: TRBV28; CDR3aa: CASSPPPGPEQYF
j_gene: TRBJ2-7; v_gene: TRBV21-1; CDR3aa: CASSKIDKGGYEQYF
j_gene: TRBJ2-3; v_gene: TRBV19; CDR3aa: CASSMRGPEDTQYF
j_gene: TRBJ1-5; v_gene: TRBV28; CDR3aa: CASSITNRRGKHQPQHF
j_gene: TRBJ1-2; v_gene: TRBV30; CDR3aa: CAWSVHDGYTF
j_gene: TRBJ1-5; v_gene: TRBV14; CDR3aa: CASSRTGLDQPQHF
j_gene: TRBJ1-2; v_gene: TRBV2; CDR3aa: CASRVDGPFGYTF
j_gene: TRBJ1-4; v_gene: TRBV2; CDR3aa: CASSVARGPANEKLFF
j_gene: TRBJ1-1; v_gene: TRBV27; CDR3aa: CASRLTARDTEAFF
j_gene: TRBJ1-1; v_gene: TRBV21-1; CDR3aa: CASDKGAANTEAFF
j_gene: TRBJ2-3; v_gene: TRBV7-9; CDR3aa: CASSFVFADTQYF
j_gene: TRBJ2-2; v_gene: TRBV4-2; CDR3aa: CASSQRDGARTGELFF
j_gene: TRBJ1-1; v_gene: TRBV20-1; CDR3aa: CSATGSTAFF
j_gene: TRBJ2-5; v_gene: TRBV28; CDR3aa: CASNMAGFGGTQYF
j_gene: TRBJ2-2; v_gene: TRBV11-3; CDR3aa: CASSNSWSGELFF
j_gene: TRBJ2-1; v_gene: TRBV5-5; CDR3aa: CASGSYNEQFF
j_gene: TRBJ2-3; v_gene: TRBV5-1; CDR3aa: CASRNTGSTDTQYF
j_gene: TRBJ2-7; v_gene: TRBV28; CDR3aa: CASSTTSGIEGPLGEQYF
j_gene: TRBJ1-1; v_gene: TRBV27; CDR3aa: CASSTRRGAEAEAFF
j_gene: TRBJ2-7; v_gene: TRBV7-2; CDR3aa: CASSRGLHSYEQYF
j_gene: TRBJ1-3; v_gene: TRBV7-2; CDR3aa: CASSGGGYSGNTIYF
j_gene: TRBJ2-7; v_gene: TRBV28; CDR3aa: CASRHPSGGTYEQYF
j_gene: TRBJ2-3; v_gene: TRBV30; CDR3aa: CAWSKGGGADTQYF
j_gene: TRBJ2-4; v_gene: TRBV19; CDR3aa: CASSPSGADIQYF
j_gene: TRBJ1-2; v_gene: TRBV19; CDR3aa: CASYRAGYTF
j_gene: TRBJ1-5; v_gene: TRBV18; CDR3aa: CASSLGGGDQPQHF
j_gene: TRBJ2-1; v_gene: TRBV7-2; CDR3aa: CASSLGWGNNEQFF
j_gene: TRBJ1-5; v_gene: TRBV6-5; CDR3aa: CASKGTANQPQHF
j_gene: TRBJ1-3; v_gene: TRBV5-1; CDR3aa: CASSLGTDGNTIYF
j_gene: TRBJ1-5; v_gene: TRBV7-9; CDR3aa: CASSLTGLNQPQHF
j_gene: TRBJ1-5; v_gene: TRBV7-3; CDR3aa: CASSSGSEPQHF
j_gene: TRBJ1-2; v_gene: TRBV7-8; CDR3aa: CASSLEVRYGYTF
j_gene: TRBJ2-5; v_gene: TRBV5-1; CDR3aa: CASSRHQTFEQLQETQYF
j_gene: TRBJ2-6; v_gene: TRBV30; CDR3aa: CAWSRDSGANVLTF
j_gene: TRBJ2-6; v_gene: TRBV7-6; CDR3aa: CASSLWQAGANVLTF
j_gene: TRBJ1-1; v_gene: TRBV27; CDR3aa: CASSLSVRQGTNTEAFF
j_gene: TRBJ2-1; v_gene: TRBV19; CDR3aa: CASNLAGHYNEQFF
j_gene: TRBJ2-1; v_gene: TRBV2; CDR3aa: CASRATSSYNEQFF
j_gene: TRBJ2-3; v_gene: TRBV2; CDR3aa: CASSDDRLAGGQVDTQYF
j_gene: TRBJ2-6; v_gene: TRBV5-4; CDR3aa: CASSQQLRLAGANVLTF
j_gene: TRBJ2-7; v_gene: TRBV27; CDR3aa: CASSGPDPYYEQYF
j_gene: TRBJ1-6; v_gene: TRBV25-1; CDR3aa: CASSGSGGLNSPLHF
j_gene: TRBJ2-1; v_gene: TRBV27; CDR3aa: CASGTSGRNEQFF
j_gene: TRBJ2-5; v_gene: TRBV27; CDR3aa: CASSPLKGAKKEGETQYF
j_gene: TRBJ1-1; v_gene: TRBV3-1/TRBV3-2; CDR3aa: CASSQVGERTEAFF
j_gene: TRBJ1-5; v_gene: TRBV12-3/TRBV12-4; CDR3aa: CASRGGSNQPQHF
j_gene: TRBJ1-1; v_gene: TRBV7-6; CDR3aa: CASSLGLGAMNTEAFF
j_gene: TRBJ2-1; v_gene: TRBV28; CDR3aa: CASSSAASGIPYNEQFF
j_gene: TRBJ2-5; v_gene: TRBV5-1; CDR3aa: CASSQGQNQETQYF
j_gene: TRBJ1-2; v_gene: TRBV5-6; CDR3aa: CASSLPGQIARGYTF